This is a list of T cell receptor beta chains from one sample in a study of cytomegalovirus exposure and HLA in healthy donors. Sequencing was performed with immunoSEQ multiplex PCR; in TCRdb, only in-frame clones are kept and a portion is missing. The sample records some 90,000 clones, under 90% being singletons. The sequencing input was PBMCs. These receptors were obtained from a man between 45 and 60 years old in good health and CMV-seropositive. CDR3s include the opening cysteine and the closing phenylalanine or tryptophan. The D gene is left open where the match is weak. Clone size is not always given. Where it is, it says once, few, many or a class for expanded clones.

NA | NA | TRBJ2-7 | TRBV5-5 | CASSLANEQYF | TGTGCCAGCAGCTTGGCAAACGAGCAGTACTTC
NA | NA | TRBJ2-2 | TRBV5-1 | CASSLAPSTGELFF | TGCGCCAGCAGCCTAGCACCGAGCACCGGGGAGCTGTTTTTT
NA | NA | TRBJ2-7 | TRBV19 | CASSISHRDSYEQYF | TGTGCCAGTAGTATAAGTCACAGGGATTCCTACGAGCAGTACTTC
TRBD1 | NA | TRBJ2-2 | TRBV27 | CASSLHWTGRTGELFF | TGTGCCAGCAGTTTACACTGGACAGGGCGCACCGGGGAGCTGTTTTTT
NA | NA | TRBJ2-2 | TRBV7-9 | CASTFTGYGGELFF | TGTGCCAGCACCTTCACAGGGTACGGCGGGGAGCTGTTTTTT
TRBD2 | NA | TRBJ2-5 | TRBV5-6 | CASSSPLGLAGGETQYF | TGTGCCAGCAGCTCACCCTTGGGACTAGCGGGAGGGGAGACCCAGTACTTC
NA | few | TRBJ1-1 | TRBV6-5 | CASRPETLRTEAFF | TGTGCCAGCAGACCCGAGACCCTGAGGACTGAAGCTTTCTTT
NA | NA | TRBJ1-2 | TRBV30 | CAWTQGSGYTF | TGTGCCTGGACTCAGGGGAGCGGCTACACCTTC
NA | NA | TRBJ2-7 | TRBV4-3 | CASSQDPVPYEQYF | TGCGCCAGCAGCCAAGATCCAGTCCCCTACGAGCAGTACTTC
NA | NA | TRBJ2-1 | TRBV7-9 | CASSPPYRNEQFF | TGTGCCAGCAGCCCTCCTTATCGGAATGAGCAGTTCTTC
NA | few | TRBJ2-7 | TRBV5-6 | CASSRHFQGGSYEQYF | TGTGCCAGCAGCCGACACTTCCAGGGAGGCAGCTACGAGCAGTACTTC
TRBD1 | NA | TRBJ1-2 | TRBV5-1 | CASSWTGLDSYGYTF | TGCGCCAGCAGCTGGACAGGGCTTGACTCCTATGGCTACACCTTC
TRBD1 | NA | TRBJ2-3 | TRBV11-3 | CASSPRQGSTDTQYF | TGTGCCAGCAGCCCCCGACAGGGAAGCACAGATACGCAGTATTTT
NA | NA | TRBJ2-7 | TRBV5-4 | CASSDRDYKSGSCEQYF | TGTGCCAGCAGCGACCGGGATTATAAAAGCGGGTCCTGCGAGCAGTACTTC
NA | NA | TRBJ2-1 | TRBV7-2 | CASSLRLSLIF | TGTGCCAGCAGCTTGCGTTTAAGCTTGATCTTC
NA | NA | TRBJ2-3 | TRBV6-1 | CASSDLATDTQYF | TGTGCCAGCAGTGACCTAGCCACAGATACGCAGTATTTT
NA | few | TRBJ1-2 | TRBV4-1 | CASSQGGWVDGYTF | TGCGCCAGCAGCCAGGGGGGTTGGGTTGATGGCTACACCTTC
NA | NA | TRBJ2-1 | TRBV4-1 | CASSQGETIQFF | TGCGCCAGCAGCCAAGGTGAGACTATACAGTTCTTC
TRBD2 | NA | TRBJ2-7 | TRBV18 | CASSPLPGTTSYEQYF | TGTGCCAGCTCACCCCTGCCCGGGACTACGTCCTACGAGCAGTACTTC
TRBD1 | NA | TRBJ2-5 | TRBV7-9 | CASSSRTGIKETQYF | TGTGCCAGCAGCTCTAGGACAGGGATTAAAGAGACCCAGTACTTC
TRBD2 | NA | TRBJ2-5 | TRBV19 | CASGRRTSGRAETQYF | TGTGCCAGCGGAAGACGGACTAGTGGCAGGGCAGAGACCCAGTACTTC
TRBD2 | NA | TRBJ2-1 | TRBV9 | CASSAGLAGVNEQFF | TGTGCCAGCAGCGCGGGACTAGCGGGAGTGAATGAGCAGTTCTTC
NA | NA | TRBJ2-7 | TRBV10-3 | CAISEGDTYEQYF | TGTGCCATCAGTGAGGGGGACACCTACGAGCAGTACTTC
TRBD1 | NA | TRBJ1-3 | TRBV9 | CASSRSGTGPGNTIYF | TGTGCCAGTAGCAGGTCCGGGACAGGGCCTGGAAACACCATATATTTT
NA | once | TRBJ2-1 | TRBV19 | CASLGVNEQFF | TGTGCCAGTCTCGGGGTCAATGAGCAGTTCTTC
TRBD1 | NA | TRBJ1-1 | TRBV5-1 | CASSFLQGVDTEAFF | TGCGCCAGCAGCTTTCTACAGGGGGTAGACACTGAAGCTTTCTTT
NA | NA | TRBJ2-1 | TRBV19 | CASSIRVEANEQFF | TGTGCCAGTAGTATTCGGGTGGAGGCGAATGAGCAGTTCTTC
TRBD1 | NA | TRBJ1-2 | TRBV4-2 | CASSQAGQGNYGYTF | TGTGCCAGCAGCCAAGCCGGACAGGGCAACTATGGCTACACCTTC
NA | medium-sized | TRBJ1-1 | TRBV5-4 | CASSLPRGFEAFF | TGTGCCAGCAGCTTGCCCCGGGGGTTTGAAGCTTTCTTT
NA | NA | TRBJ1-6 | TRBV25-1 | CASSEYAGHNSPLHF | TGTGCCAGCAGTGAATATGCAGGCCATAATTCACCCCTCCACTTT
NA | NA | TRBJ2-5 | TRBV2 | CASSEAGPGAQYF | TGTGCCAGCAGTGAAGCGGGTCCCGGGGCCCAGTACTTC
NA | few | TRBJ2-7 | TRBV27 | CASSRHPGSVSYYEQYF | TGTGCCAGCAGCAGACATCCGGGGTCGGTTTCCTACTACGAGCAGTACTTC
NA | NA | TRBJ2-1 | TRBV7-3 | CASSLAGTYNEQFF | TGTGCCAGCAGCTTAGCGGGAACTTACAATGAGCAGTTCTTC
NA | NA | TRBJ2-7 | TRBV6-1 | CASSGASAISYEQYF | TGTGCCAGCAGTGGGGCTAGCGCAATATCCTACGAGCAGTACTTC
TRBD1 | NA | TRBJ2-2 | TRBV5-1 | CASSFAGQGAGELFF | TGCGCCAGCAGCTTCGCGGGACAGGGGGCCGGGGAGCTGTTTTTT
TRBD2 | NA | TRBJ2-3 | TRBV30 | CAWRRAWTSGRFSPQYF | TGTGCCTGGAGGAGGGCCTGGACTAGCGGGAGATTTTCCCCCCAGTATTTT
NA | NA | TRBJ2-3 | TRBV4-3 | CASSPTGPTDTQYF | TGCGCCAGCAGCCCTACAGGGCCCACAGATACGCAGTATTTT